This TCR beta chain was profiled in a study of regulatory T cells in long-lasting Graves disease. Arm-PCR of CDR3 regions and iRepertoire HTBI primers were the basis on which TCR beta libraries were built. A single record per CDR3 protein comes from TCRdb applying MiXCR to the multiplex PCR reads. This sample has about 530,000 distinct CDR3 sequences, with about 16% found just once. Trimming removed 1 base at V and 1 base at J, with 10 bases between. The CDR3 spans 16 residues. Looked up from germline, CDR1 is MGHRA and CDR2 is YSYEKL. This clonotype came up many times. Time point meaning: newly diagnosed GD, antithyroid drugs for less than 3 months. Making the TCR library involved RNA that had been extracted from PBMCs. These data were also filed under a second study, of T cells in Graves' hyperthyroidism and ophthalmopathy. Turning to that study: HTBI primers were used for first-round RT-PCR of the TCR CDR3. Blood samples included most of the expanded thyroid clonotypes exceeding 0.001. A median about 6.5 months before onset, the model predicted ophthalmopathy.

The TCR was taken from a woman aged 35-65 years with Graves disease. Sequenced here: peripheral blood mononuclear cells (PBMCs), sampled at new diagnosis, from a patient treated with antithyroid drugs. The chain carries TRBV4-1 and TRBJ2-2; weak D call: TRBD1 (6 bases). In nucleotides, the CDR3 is TGCGCCAGCAGCCAAGCCGGGACACTGAACACCGGGGAGCTGTTTTTT. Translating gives CASSQAGTLNTGELFF.